Below, 25 T cell receptor beta chains from the same sample are listed, as sequenced in a study of T cell changes during pregnancy in multiple sclerosis. The method was immunoSEQ multiplex PCR; TCRdb's version includes in-frame clones alone and lacks a portion of them. Of tens of thousands of clones in the sample, roughly 94% were seen once. The sample here was peripheral blood, taken in the third trimester of pregnancy. The receptors were gathered from a female donor with multiple sclerosis, enrolled in a pregnancy study.

The rearrangement links TRBV19 to TRBJ2-2; 7 positions agree with TRBD2. This CDR3 is built from 13 residues. Per the germline V gene, CDR1 is LNHDA and CDR2 is SQIVND (reference sequence). The junction had 0 bases not matched to a gene; V was cut back by 5 bases and J by 3 bases. Here the CDR3 DNA reads TGTGCCAGTAGTCGGGGGGACACCGGGGAGCTGTTTTTT. This sequence encodes CASSRGDTGELFF.

This chain joins TRBV7-3 and TRBJ2-2, with D maybe TRBD2 (6 bases). The germline gives CDR1 SGHTA, CDR2 FQGTGA. There are 14 residues in the CDR3. The V end was cut by 6 bases, the J end by 0 bases, with 8 bases between. This chain's CDR3 is CASSRDSNTGELFF. The CDR3 nucleotides read TGTGCCAGCAGTCGGGACTCGAACACCGGGGAGCTGTTTTTT.

This chain links TRBV9 with TRBJ1-6; 7 positions match TRBD1. The CDR3 loop spans 16 amino acids. Germline-derived CDR1 and CDR2 are SGDLS and YYNGEE. J gave up 2 bases and V 0 bases, and 2 bases lay outside the gene matches. CDR3 in DNA: TGTGCCAGCAGCGTAGAGGGGACAGCCTATAATTCACCCCTCCACTTT. Amino acid sequence: CASSVEGTAYNSPLHF.

This chain joins TRBV5-6 and TRBJ2-5; D perhaps matches TRBD1 (5 bases). Germline V CDR1 and CDR2: SGHDT, YYEEEE. The CDR3 has 16 residues. The V end lost 4 bases, the J end lost 0 bases, and 16 bases lay between the germline ends. CDR3 DNA: TGTGCCAGCAGCCGGGTTGAGACAGACTACCAAGAGACCCAGTACTTC. This encodes CASSRVETDYQETQYF.

This chain connects TRBV7-9 to TRBJ2-1, with a weak D call TRBD2 (5 bases). Trimming pared 5 bases from V and 10 bases from J, leaving 18 bases between. The CDR3 has 14 amino acids. CDR1 SEHNR and CDR2 FQNEAQ come from the germline V gene (reference sequence). In nucleotides, the CDR3 is TGTGCCAGCAGCCTACATGATGAGGGCGCCGAGCAGTTCTTC. Its protein is CASSLHDEGAEQFF.

The CDR3 DNA is TGTGCCAGCAGCGCGCAGGGGACCTATAATTCACCCCTCCACTTT. It specifies CASSAQGTYNSPLHF. This chain connects TRBV7-2 to TRBJ1-6; possibly TRBD1 for D (6 bases). V was shortened by 5 bases and J by 2 bases, with 10 bases between the two germline ends. Germline values: CDR1 SGHTA, CDR2 FQGNSA. The CDR3 runs to 15 residues.

The CDR3 sequence is CASSQGLAGGLWEQFF. The CDR3 DNA is TGTGCCAGCAGCCAAGGACTAGCGGGGGGGCTTTGGGAGCAGTTCTTC. The rearrangement uses TRBV7-2 and TRBJ2-1, with 15 bases that match TRBD2. Germline CDR1 and CDR2: SGHTA and FQGNSA. The CDR3 spans 16 residues. Trimming took 5 bases from V and 10 from J; bases not matched to a gene: 9.

The J gene is TRBJ1-1, the V gene TRBV28; unclear D gene. The CDR3 contains 14 residues. Germline V lookup: CDR1 MDHEN, CDR2 SYDVKM. V was shortened by 2 bases and J by 8 bases, with 15 bases between the two germline ends. The CDR3 region is CASSLVGERLEAFF. The DNA for the CDR3 is TGTGCCAGCAGTTTAGTCGGGGAGAGGTTGGAAGCTTTCTTT.

The rearrangement links TRBV9 to TRBJ1-1, with TRBD1 as a possible D gene (5 bases). Deletions cut 3 bases from V and 6 bases from J, with 21 bases between. From germline, CDR1 is SGDLS and CDR2 YYNGEE. This CDR3 is built from 16 residues. CDR3 region: CASSGGNRGSGPEAFF. The CDR3 DNA follows: TGTGCCAGCAGCGGGGGGAATCGGGGAAGCGGGCCTGAAGCTTTCTTT.

This clone has only one observation. V is TRBV7-8 and J is TRBJ2-3, with 13 bases fitting TRBD2. The CDR3 covers 14 residues. The J segment lost 11 bases and the V segment lost 4 bases, leaving 6 bases of the junction unmatched. Germline V gives CDR1 SGHVS, CDR2 FQNEAQ. CDR3 region: CASSSGTSGKVQYF. As DNA, the CDR3 is TGTGCCAGCAGCTCAGGGACTAGCGGGAAGGTGCAGTATTTT. Supplemented by reference TRBV7-8 and TRBJ2-3, the full variable domain reads GAGVSQSPRYKVAKRGQDVALRCDPISGHVSLFWYQQALGQGPEFLTYFQNEAQLDKSGLPSDRFFAERPEGSVSTLKIQRTQQEDSAVYLCASSSGTSGKVQYFGPGTRLTVL.

J is TRBJ2-1 and V is TRBV7-3, with TRBD1 as a possible D gene (5 bases). Trimming removed 4 bases at V and 0 bases at J, with 13 bases between. This CDR3 is 16 amino acids long. Germline V lookup: CDR1 SGHTA, CDR2 FQGTGA. The CDR3 loop is CASSSRGSFSYNEQFF. As DNA, the CDR3 is TGTGCCAGCAGCTCAAGGGGCTCCTTCTCCTACAATGAGCAGTTCTTC.

The chain is built from TRBV29-1 and TRBJ2-2; the match to TRBD1 covers 9 bases. Losses at the gene ends were 5 bases for V and 7 bases for J; bases not matched to a gene: 5. Germline CDR1 and CDR2: SQVTM and ANQGSEA. This CDR3 region has 13 residues. This chain's CDR3 is CSVNTGGRGELFF. In DNA, the CDR3 is TGCAGCGTTAATACAGGGGGCCGCGGGGAGCTGTTTTTT.

The chain has TRBV2 and TRBJ1-5; D not resolved. The germline V and J ends were trimmed by 1 base and 7 bases, with 8 bases remaining between them. The CDR3 runs to 13 residues. CDR1 and CDR2 (germline): SNHLY, FYNNEI. The CDR3 here is CASSEGLQQPQHF. CDR3 in DNA: TGTGCCAGCAGTGAAGGCCTACAGCAGCCCCAGCATTTT.

This sequence joins TRBV29-1 and TRBJ2-7; tentatively, D is TRBD1 (5 bases). The V gene's germline CDR1 is SQVTM and CDR2 ANQGSEA. Trimming left V 0 bases short and J 0 bases short, with 9 bases between. The CDR3 length is 14 residues. CDR3 protein: CSVEEGPTSYEQYF. In nucleotides, the CDR3 is TGCAGCGTTGAAGAGGGGCCGACCTCCTACGAGCAGTACTTC.

Note on this clone: This sample also contains other DNA sequences that code for the same CDR3. This sequence joins TRBV11-3 and TRBJ2-2, with 8 bases fitting TRBD1. Per the germline V gene, CDR1 is SGHNT and CDR2 is YENEEA. The CDR3 spans 13 residues. Trimming took 5 bases from V and 5 from J; bases not matched to a gene: 1. CDR3 nucleotide sequence: TGTGCCAGCAGCAGACAGGGGACCGGGGAGCTGTTTTTT. Translation gives CASSRQGTGELFF.

The gene calls are TRBV19 and TRBJ1-1; the match to TRBD1 covers 7 bases. Germline trimming cut 3 bases from V and 1 base from J; bases unmatched to any gene: 5. The CDR3 spans 15 residues. Germline V gene sequence: CDR1 LNHDA, CDR2 SQIVND (reference sequence). The CDR3 nucleotides read TGTGCCAGTAGTATCTCGGGACAGCCGAACACTGAAGCTTTCTTT. Translation gives CASSISGQPNTEAFF.

The V call is TRBV9, the J call TRBJ2-2, with 14 bases matching TRBD2. Trimming took 5 bases from V and 6 from J; bases not matched to a gene: 9. The CDR3 is 17 residues long. CDR1 is SGDLS and CDR2 is YYNGEE in the germline V gene. As DNA, the CDR3 is TGTGCCAGCAGAGCAGGGACTAGCGGGAGTGTCCCCGGGGAGCTGTTTTTT. Encoded protein: CASRAGTSGSVPGELFF.

The chain recombines TRBV28 with TRBJ2-2; 10 bases fit TRBD2. The CDR3 runs to 16 residues. With V trimmed by 6 bases and J by 0 bases, 4 bases remained unmatched. Germline V CDR1 and CDR2: MDHEN, SYDVKM. This CDR3 reads CASSIGLAANTGELFF. The CDR3 DNA reads TGTGCCAGCAGCATAGGACTAGCGGCGAACACCGGGGAGCTGTTTTTT.

The rearrangement joins TRBV9 to TRBJ2-5; 12 positions agree with TRBD2. With 0 bases clipped from V and 5 bases from J, the junction kept 11 bases outside the gene matches. The CDR3 contains 18 residues. Per germline, CDR1 SGDLS and CDR2 YYNGEE. The CDR3 sequence: CASSVGELAGGIGETQYF. Here the CDR3 DNA reads TGTGCCAGCAGCGTAGGGGAACTAGCGGGGGGCATTGGGGAGACCCAGTACTTC.

This sequence joins TRBV18 and TRBJ2-1, with D perhaps TRBD1 (6 bases). This CDR3 contains 14 residues. Trimming left V 2 bases short and J 2 bases short, with 7 bases between. The germline gives CDR1 KGHSH, CDR2 LQKENI. CDR3 in DNA: TGTGCCAGCTCACCAGACAGGACCTACAATGAGCAGTTCTTC. Translation gives CASSPDRTYNEQFF.

J is TRBJ2-7 and V is TRBV7-9, with 9 bases lining up with TRBD1. The germline CDR1 and CDR2 sequences are SEHNR and FQNEAQ (reference sequence). The CDR3 loop spans 16 amino acids. Unmatched junction bases numbered 13, after V lost 5 bases and J lost 5 bases. CDR3 amino acids: CASSLPPGTGYHEQYF. CDR3 nucleotide sequence: TGTGCCAGCAGCCTGCCCCCCGGGACAGGGTACCACGAGCAGTACTTC.

The rearrangement uses TRBV25-1 and TRBJ1-5; TRBD1 aligns across 8 bases. CDR1 and CDR2 (germline): MGHDK, SYGVNS. Trimming removed 4 bases from V and 3 bases from J; junction bases left unmatched: 2. The CDR3 spans 14 residues. The CDR3 loop is CASSGTGTNQPQHF. CDR3 sequence (DNA): TGTGCCAGCAGTGGGACAGGGACCAATCAGCCCCAGCATTTT.

In DNA form, the CDR3 reads TGTGCCAGCAGCTTGTATATTAGAGGGTCCTCCTACGAGCAGTACTTC. This encodes CASSLYIRGSSYEQYF. J is TRBJ2-7 and V is TRBV11-2, with D possibly matching TRBD2 (5 bases). V lost 3 bases to trimming and J lost 0 bases, with 15 bases between them. The CDR3 has 16 residues. Per the germline V gene, CDR1 is SGHAT and CDR2 is FQNNGV.

J is TRBJ2-1 and V is TRBV14; TRBD1 matches 7 bases. V lost 0 bases to trimming and J lost 1 base; unmatched junction nucleotides: 3. The CDR3 consists of 16 residues. The germline gives CDR1 SGHDN, CDR2 FVKESK. The CDR3 region has the DNA TGTGCCAGCAGCCAAGAAACAGGGGATTCCTACAATGAGCAGTTCTTC. As protein: CASSQETGDSYNEQFF.

This sequence joins TRBV5-5 and TRBJ1-2, with a tentative D call TRBD1 (5 bases). CDR3 length equals 15 residues. V lost 0 bases and J 4 bases, leaving 13 bases between the germline ends. Germline assignment: CDR1 SGHKS and CDR2 YYEKEE (reference sequence). CDR3 DNA: TGTGCCAGCAGCTTGGTATTGACAGAGATCTATGGCTACACCTTC. Amino acid sequence: CASSLVLTEIYGYTF.